The sequence of this T cell receptor beta chain was determined in a study of blood T cell repertoires in COVID-19. On the study more broadly: Both acute and convalescent COVID-19 samples were obtained from the United States, Italy and Spain. T cells, B-cell-depleted T cells, or PBMCs supplied cDNA or gDNA.

CDR3 size: 15 residues. V lost 1 base to trimming and J lost 2 bases, with 11 bases between them. Germline V lookup: CDR1 SGHAT, CDR2 FQNNGV. Original processing notes: How many nucleated cells were present was estimated from reference gene primer amplification. Here immunoSEQ multiplex PCR was the method, and the copy in TCRdb shows in-frame clones only, minus some. The DNA gave D and trimming, while V, J and clone size come from that table. Here the sample spans roughly 410,000 clones, approximately 91% being singletons. Sequenced sample: peripheral blood. This TCR came from a woman aged 40 to 50 with COVID-19, enrolled during active disease. This chain connects TRBV11-2 to TRBJ1-2; D perhaps matches TRBD1 (6 bases). The CDR3 nucleotides are TGTGCCAGCAGCTTAGTAGGGGGACAAAACTATGGCTACACCTTC. Protein product: CASSLVGGQNYGYTF. Together with reference TRBV11-2 and TRBJ1-2, the CDR3 gives the full variable domain: EAGVAQSPRYKIIEKRQSVAFWCNPISGHATLYWYQQILGQGPKLLIQFQNNGVVDDSQLPKDRFSAERLKGVDSTLKIQPAKLEDSAVYLCASSLVGGQNYGYTFGSGTRLTVV.